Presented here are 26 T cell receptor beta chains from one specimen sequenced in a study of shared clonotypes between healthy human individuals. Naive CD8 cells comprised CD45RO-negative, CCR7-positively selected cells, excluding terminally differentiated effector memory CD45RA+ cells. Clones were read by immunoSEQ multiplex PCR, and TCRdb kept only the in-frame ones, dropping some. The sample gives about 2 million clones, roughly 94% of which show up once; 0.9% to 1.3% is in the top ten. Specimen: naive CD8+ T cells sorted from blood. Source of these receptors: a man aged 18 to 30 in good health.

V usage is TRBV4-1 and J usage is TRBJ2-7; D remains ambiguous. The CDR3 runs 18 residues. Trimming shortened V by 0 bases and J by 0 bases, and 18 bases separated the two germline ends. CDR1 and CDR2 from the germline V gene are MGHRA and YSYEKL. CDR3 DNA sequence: TGCGCCAGCAGCCAAGAAATGGGTACGAGCGAACTCTCCTACGAGCAGTACTTC. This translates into CASSQEMGTSELSYEQYF.

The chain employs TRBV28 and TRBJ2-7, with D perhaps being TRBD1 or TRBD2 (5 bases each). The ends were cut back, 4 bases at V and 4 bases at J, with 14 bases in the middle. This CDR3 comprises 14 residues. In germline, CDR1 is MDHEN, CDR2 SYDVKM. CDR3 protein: CASSWLGTDYEQYF. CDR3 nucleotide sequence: TGTGCCAGCAGTTGGCTGGGGACGGATTACGAGCAGTACTTC.

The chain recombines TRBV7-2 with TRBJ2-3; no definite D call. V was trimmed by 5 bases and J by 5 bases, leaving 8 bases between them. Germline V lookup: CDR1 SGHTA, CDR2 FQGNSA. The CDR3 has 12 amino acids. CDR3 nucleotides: TGTGCCAGCAGCGCCCCGGTAGATACGCAGTATTTT. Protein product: CASSAPVDTQYF.

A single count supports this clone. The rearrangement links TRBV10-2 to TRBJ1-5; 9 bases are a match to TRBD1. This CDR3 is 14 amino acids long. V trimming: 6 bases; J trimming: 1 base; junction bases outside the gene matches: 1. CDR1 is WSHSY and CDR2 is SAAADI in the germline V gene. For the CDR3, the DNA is TGCGCCAGCAGACAGGGGGCGAGCAATCAGCCCCAGCATTTT. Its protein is CASRQGASNQPQHF.

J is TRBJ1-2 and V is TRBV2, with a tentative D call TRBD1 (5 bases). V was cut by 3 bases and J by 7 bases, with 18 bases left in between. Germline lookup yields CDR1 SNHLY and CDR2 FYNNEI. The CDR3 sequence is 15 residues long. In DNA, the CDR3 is TGTGCCAGCAGTGACTGGGGGGAGGGTGGCGGTGGCTACACCTTC. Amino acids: CASSDWGEGGGGYTF. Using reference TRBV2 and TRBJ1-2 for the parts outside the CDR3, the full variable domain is EPEVTQTPSHQVTQMGQEVILRCVPISNHLYFYWYRQILGQKVEFLVSFYNNEISEKSEIFDDQFSVERPDGSNFTLKIRSTKLEDSAMYFCASSDWGEGGGGYTFGSGTRLTVV.

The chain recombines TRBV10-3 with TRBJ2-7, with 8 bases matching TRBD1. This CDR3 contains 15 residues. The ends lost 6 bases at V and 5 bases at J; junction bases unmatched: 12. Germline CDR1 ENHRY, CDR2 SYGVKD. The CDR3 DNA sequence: TGTGCCATCAGCGGACAGGGCTCGAGGGGAGACGAGCAGTACTTC. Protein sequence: CAISGQGSRGDEQYF.

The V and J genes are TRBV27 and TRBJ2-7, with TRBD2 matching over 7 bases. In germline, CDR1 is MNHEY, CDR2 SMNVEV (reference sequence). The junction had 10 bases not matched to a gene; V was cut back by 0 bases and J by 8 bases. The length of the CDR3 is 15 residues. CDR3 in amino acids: CASSLSAAGDHQQYF. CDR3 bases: TGTGCCAGCAGTTTATCGGCGGCGGGGGACCACCAGCAGTACTTC.

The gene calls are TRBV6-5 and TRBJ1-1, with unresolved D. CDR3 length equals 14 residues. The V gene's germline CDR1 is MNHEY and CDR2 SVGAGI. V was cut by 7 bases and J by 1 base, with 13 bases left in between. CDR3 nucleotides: TGTGCCAGCAACCCCATCACCAGGAACACTGAAGCTTTCTTT. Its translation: CASNPITRNTEAFF.

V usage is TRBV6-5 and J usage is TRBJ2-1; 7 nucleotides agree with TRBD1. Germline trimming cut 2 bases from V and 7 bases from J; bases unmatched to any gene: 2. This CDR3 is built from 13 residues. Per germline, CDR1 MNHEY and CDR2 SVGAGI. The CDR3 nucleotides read TGTGCCAGCAGTTACGACAGGGAAAATGAGCAGTTCTTC. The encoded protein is CASSYDRENEQFF.

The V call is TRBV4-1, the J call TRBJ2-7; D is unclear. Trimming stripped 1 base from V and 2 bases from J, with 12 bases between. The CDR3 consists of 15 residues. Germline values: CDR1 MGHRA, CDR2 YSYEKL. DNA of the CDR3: TGCGCCAGCAGCCAAGGAGACTTTTCCGCCTACGAGCAGTACTTC. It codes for CASSQGDFSAYEQYF.

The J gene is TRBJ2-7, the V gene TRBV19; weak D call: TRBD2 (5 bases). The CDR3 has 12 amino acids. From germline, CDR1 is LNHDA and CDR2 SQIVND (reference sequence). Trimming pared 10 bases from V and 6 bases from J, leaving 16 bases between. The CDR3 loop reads CATWGGSGEQYF. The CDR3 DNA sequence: TGTGCCACCTGGGGTGGAAGCGGCGAGCAGTACTTC. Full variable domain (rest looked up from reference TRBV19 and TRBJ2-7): DGGITQSPKYLFRKEGQNVTLSCEQNLNHDAMYWYRQDPGQGLRLIYYSQIVNDFQKGDIAEGYSVSREKKESFPLTVTSAQKNPTAFYLCATWGGSGEQYFGPGTRLTVT.

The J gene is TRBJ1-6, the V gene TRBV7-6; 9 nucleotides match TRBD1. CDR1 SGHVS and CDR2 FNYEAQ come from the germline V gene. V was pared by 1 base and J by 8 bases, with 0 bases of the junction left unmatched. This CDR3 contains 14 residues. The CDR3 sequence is CASSLGQGDSPLHF. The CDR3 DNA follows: TGTGCCAGCAGCTTAGGACAGGGGGATTCACCCCTCCACTTT.

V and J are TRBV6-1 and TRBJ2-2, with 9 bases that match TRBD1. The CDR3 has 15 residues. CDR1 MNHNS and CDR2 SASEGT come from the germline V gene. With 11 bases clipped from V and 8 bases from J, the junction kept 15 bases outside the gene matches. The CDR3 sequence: CASRRGQGWGGELFF. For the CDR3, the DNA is TGTGCCTCCAGGAGGGGACAGGGTTGGGGAGGGGAGCTGTTTTTT.

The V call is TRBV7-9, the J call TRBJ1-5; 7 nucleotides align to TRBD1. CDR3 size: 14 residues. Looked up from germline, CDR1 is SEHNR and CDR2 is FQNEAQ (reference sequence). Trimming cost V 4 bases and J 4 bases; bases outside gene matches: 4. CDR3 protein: CASSSGQLNQPQHF. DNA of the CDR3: TGTGCCAGCAGCTCGGGACAGCTTAATCAGCCCCAGCATTTT.

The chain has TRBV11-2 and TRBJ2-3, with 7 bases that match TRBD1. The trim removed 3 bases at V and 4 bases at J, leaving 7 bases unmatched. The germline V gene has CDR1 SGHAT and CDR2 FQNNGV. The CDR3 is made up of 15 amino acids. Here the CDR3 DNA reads TGTGCCAGCAGCTTTTGGACGCAGGGGGCAGATACGCAGTATTTT. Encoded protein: CASSFWTQGADTQYF. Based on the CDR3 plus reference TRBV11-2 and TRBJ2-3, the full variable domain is EAGVAQSPRYKIIEKRQSVAFWCNPISGHATLYWYQQILGQGPKLLIQFQNNGVVDDSQLPKDRFSAERLKGVDSTLKIQPAKLEDSAVYLCASSFWTQGADTQYFGPGTRLTVL.

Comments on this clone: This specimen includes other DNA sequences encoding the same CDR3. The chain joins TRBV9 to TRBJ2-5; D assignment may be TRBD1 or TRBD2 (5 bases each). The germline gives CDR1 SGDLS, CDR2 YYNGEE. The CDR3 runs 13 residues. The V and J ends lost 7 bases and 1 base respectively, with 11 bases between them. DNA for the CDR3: TGTGCCAGCTCCCCCGGGACCCAAGAGACCCAGTACTTC. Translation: CASSPGTQETQYF.

CDR3 residues: CASSFPGQGDYEQYF. CDR3 sequence (DNA): TGTGCCAGCAGCTTCCCGGGACAGGGTGACTACGAGCAGTACTTC. V and J are TRBV7-9 and TRBJ2-7; 9 bases fit TRBD1. Trimming at V came to 3 bases and at J to 3 bases, leaving 6 bases not matched to a gene. The CDR3 runs 15 residues. The germline V gene has CDR1 SEHNR and CDR2 FQNEAQ (reference sequence).

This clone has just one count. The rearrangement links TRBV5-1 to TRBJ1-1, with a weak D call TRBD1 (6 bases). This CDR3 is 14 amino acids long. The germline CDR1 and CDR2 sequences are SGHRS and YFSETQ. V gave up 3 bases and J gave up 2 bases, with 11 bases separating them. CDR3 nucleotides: TGCGCCAGCAGCTGGACAGATACAAACACTGAAGCTTTCTTT. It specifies CASSWTDTNTEAFF.

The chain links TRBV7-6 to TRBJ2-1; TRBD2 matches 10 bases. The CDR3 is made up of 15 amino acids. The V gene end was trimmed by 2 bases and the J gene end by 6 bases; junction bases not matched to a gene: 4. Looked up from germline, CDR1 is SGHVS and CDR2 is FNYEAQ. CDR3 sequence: CASSLTSGNPNEQFF. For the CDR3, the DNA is TGTGCCAGCAGCTTAACTAGCGGGAACCCCAATGAGCAGTTCTTC.

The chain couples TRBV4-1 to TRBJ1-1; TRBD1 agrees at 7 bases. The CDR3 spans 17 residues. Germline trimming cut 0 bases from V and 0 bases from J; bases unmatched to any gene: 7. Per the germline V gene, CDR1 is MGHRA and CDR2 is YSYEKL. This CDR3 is CASSQDWTGLLNTEAFF. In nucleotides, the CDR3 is TGCGCCAGCAGCCAAGATTGGACAGGATTATTGAACACTGAAGCTTTCTTT.

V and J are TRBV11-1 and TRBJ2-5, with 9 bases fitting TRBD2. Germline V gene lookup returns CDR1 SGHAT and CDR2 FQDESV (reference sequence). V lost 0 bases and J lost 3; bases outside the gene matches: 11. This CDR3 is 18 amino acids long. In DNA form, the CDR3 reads TGTGCCAGCAGCTTAGCGTCCAATCTAGCGGGGATTAAAGAGACCCAGTACTTC. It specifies CASSLASNLAGIKETQYF.

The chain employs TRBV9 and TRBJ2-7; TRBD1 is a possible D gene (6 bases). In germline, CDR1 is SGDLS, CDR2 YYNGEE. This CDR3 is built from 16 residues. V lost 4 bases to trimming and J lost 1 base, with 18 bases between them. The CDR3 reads CASSPIGPGASYEQYF. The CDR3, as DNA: TGTGCCAGCAGCCCCATTGGGCCAGGGGCTTCCTACGAGCAGTACTTC.

The CDR3 loop reads CAWSPREGYEQYF. In nucleotides, the CDR3 is TGTGCCTGGAGTCCCCGCGAGGGCTACGAGCAGTACTTC. The V and J genes are TRBV30 and TRBJ2-7, with D perhaps TRBD2 (5 bases). V was trimmed by 2 bases and J by 3 bases, leaving 11 bases between them. Germline V gene sequence: CDR1 GTSNPN, CDR2 SVGIG (reference sequence). This CDR3 is 13 amino acids long.

The CDR3 region is CASSLGPQAEYNSPLHF. The CDR3 nucleotides are TGTGCCAGCAGCCTAGGCCCGCAGGCGGAATATAATTCACCCCTCCACTTT. The J gene is TRBJ1-6, the V gene TRBV7-9; D is unresolved. The germline V and J ends were trimmed by 5 bases and 4 bases, with 18 bases remaining between them. The CDR3 is 17 amino acids. CDR1 is SEHNR, CDR2 FQNEAQ, per germline (reference sequence). Full variable domain (outside the CDR3, taken from reference TRBV7-9 and TRBJ1-6): DTGVSQNPRHKITKRGQNVTFRCDPISEHNRLYWYRQTLGQGPEFLTYFQNEAQLEKSRLLSDRFSAERPKGSFSTLEIQRTEQGDSAMYLCASSLGPQAEYNSPLHFGNGTRLTVT.

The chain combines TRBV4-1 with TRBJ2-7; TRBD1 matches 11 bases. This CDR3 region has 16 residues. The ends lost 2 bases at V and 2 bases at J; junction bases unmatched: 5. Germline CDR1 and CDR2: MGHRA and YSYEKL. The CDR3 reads CASSQRPGQGAYEQYF. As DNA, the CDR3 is TGCGCCAGCAGCCAAAGACCGGGACAGGGGGCCTACGAGCAGTACTTC.

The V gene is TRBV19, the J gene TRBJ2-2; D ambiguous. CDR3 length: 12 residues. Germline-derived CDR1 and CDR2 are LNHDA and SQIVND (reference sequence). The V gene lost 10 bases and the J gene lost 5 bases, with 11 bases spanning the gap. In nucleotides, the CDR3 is TGTGCCACCTACGCTTGGACCGGGGAGCTGTTTTTT. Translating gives CATYAWTGELFF.